The sequence of this T cell receptor beta chain was determined in a study of T cells in Graves' hyperthyroidism and ophthalmopathy. Study-wide findings and caveats: Most thyroid clonotypes with frequency above 0.001 were detected in blood.

This clonotype appeared many times. No antigen is known for it. What was amplified from RNA transcripts were TCR beta CDR3 regions. TCR CDR3 underwent first-round RT-PCR with the HTBI primer set. TCRdb processed the multiplex PCR reads anew with MiXCR; each CDR3 protein has one entry. The sample records approximately 600,000 distinct CDR3 sequences, around 15% being singletons. From germline, CDR1 is MDHEN and CDR2 SYDVKM. CDR3 length: 15 amino acids. J gave up 8 bases and V 6 bases, and 13 bases lay outside the gene matches. The chain links TRBV28 to TRBJ1-2; 9 bases fit TRBD1. This receptor was obtained from a woman between 35 and 50 years old with Graves' ophthalmopathy. The sequenced sample was blood. CDR3 DNA sequence: TGTGCCAGCAGGAAAACAGGGGGCACCTATGGAGGCTACACCTTC. Protein product: CASRKTGGTYGGYTF.